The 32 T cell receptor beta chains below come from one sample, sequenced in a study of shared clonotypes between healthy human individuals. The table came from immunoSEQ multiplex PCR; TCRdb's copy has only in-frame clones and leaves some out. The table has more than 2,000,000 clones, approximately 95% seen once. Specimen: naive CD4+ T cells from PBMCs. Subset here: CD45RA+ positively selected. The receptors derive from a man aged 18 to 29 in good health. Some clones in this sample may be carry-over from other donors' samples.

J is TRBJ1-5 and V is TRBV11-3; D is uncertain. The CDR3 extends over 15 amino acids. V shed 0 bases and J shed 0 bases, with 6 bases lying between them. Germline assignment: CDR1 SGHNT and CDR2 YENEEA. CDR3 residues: CASSLDRTSNQPQHF. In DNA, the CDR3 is TGTGCCAGCAGCTTAGATCGAACTAGCAATCAGCCCCAGCATTTT.

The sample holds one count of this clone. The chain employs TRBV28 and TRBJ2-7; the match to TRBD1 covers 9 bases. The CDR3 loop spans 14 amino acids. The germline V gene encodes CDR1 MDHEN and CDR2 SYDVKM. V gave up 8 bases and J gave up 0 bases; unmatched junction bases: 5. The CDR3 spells CASGTTGGSYEQYF. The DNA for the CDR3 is TGTGCCAGCGGGACGACAGGGGGCTCCTACGAGCAGTACTTC.

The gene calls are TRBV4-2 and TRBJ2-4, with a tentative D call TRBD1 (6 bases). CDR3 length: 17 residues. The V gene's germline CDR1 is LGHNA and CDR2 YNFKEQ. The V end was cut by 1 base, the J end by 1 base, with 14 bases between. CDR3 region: CASSQARGGLAKNIQYF. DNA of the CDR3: TGTGCCAGCAGCCAAGCTCGTGGGGGCTTGGCCAAAAACATTCAGTACTTC.

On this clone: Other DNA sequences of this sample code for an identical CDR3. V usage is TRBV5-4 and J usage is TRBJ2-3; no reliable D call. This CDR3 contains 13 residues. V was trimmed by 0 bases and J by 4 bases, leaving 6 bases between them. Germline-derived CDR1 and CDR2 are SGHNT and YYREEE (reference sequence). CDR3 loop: CASSLGGPDTQYF. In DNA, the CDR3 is TGTGCCAGCAGCTTGGGGGGTCCAGATACGCAGTATTTT.

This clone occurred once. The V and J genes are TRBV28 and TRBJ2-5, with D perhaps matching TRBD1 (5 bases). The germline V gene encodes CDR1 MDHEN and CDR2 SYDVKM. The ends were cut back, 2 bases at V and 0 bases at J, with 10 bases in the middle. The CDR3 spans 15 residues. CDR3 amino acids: CASSLGAGNQETQYF. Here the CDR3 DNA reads TGTGCCAGCAGTTTAGGTGCAGGGAACCAAGAGACCCAGTACTTC.

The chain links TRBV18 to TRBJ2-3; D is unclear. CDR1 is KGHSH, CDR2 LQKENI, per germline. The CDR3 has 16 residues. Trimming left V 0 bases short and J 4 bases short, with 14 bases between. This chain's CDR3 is CASSPPNFDGPDTQYF. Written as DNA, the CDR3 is TGTGCCAGCTCACCACCGAACTTCGATGGTCCAGATACGCAGTATTTT.

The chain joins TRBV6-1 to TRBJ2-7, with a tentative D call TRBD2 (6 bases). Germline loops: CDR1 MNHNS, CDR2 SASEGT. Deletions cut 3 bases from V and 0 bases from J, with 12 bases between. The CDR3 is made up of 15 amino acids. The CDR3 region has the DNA TGTGCCAGCAGTGACGGGGGATTGGGCTCCTACGAGCAGTACTTC. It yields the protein CASSDGGLGSYEQYF.

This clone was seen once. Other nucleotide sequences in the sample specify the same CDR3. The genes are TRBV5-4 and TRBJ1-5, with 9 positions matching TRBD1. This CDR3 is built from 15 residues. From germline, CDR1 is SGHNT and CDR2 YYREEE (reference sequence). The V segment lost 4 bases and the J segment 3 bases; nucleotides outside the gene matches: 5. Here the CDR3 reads CASSPGTGNNQPQHF. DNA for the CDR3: TGTGCCAGCAGCCCGGGGACAGGGAACAATCAGCCCCAGCATTTT.

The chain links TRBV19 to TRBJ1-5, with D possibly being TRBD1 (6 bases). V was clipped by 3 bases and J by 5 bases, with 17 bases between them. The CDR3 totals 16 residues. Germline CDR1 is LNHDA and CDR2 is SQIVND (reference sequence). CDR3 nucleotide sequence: TGTGCCAGTAGTATTGGCGTCAGGGGTTTAGATCAGCCCCAGCATTTT. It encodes CASSIGVRGLDQPQHF.

Here the CDR3 DNA reads TGTGCCAGTAGTATAGATCCCCGGTTAACGGAAGCTTTCTTT. This codes for CASSIDPRLTEAFF. The genes are TRBV19 and TRBJ1-1; no reliable D call. The germline CDR1 and CDR2 sequences are LNHDA and SQIVND (reference sequence). The V end lost 0 bases, the J end lost 8 bases, and 13 bases lay between the germline ends. The CDR3 runs to 14 residues.

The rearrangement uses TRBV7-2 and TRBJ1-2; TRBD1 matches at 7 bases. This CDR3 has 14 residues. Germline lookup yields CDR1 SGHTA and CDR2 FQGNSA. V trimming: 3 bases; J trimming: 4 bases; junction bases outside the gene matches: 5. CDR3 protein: CASSLQGGAYGYTF. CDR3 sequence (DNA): TGTGCCAGCAGCTTGCAGGGGGGCGCCTATGGCTACACCTTC.

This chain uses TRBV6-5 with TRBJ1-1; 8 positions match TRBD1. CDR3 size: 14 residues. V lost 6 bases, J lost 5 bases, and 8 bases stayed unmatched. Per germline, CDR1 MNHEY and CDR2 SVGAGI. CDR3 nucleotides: TGTGCCAGCAGCCAGACAGGGGTCGAAACTGAAGCTTTCTTT. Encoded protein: CASSQTGVETEAFF.

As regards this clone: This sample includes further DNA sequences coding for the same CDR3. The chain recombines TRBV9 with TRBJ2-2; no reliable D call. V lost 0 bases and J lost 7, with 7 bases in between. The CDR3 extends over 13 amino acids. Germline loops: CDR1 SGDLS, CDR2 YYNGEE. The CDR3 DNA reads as TGTGCCAGCAGCGTAGCTTCTGGCGGGGAGCTGTTTTTT. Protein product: CASSVASGGELFF.

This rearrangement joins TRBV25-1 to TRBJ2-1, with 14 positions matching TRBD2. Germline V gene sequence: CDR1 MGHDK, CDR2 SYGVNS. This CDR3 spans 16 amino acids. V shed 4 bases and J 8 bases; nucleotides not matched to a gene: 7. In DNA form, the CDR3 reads TGTGCCAGCAGTGTGCCCGGACTAGCGGGAGGATATGAGCAGTTCTTC. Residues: CASSVPGLAGGYEQFF.

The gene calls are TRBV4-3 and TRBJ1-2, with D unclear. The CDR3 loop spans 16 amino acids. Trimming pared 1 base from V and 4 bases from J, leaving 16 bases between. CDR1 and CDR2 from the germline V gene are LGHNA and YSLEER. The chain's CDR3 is CASSQVGPSAAYGYTF. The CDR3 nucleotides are TGCGCCAGCAGCCAAGTTGGGCCATCGGCGGCCTATGGCTACACCTTC.

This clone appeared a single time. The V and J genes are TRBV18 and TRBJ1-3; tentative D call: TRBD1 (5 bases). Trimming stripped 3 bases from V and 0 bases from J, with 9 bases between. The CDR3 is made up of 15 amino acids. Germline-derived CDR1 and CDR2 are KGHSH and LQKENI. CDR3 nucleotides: TGTGCCAGCTCACCGGTCCAGGGCTCTGGAAACACCATATATTTT. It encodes CASSPVQGSGNTIYF.

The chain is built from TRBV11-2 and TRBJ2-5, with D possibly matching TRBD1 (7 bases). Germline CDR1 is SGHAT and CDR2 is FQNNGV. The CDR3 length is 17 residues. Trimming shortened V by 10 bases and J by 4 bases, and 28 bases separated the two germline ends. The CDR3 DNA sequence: TGTGCCACCTCGAAGCTTGCGGGACAGACATCACTAGAGACCCAGTACTTC. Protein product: CATSKLAGQTSLETQYF.

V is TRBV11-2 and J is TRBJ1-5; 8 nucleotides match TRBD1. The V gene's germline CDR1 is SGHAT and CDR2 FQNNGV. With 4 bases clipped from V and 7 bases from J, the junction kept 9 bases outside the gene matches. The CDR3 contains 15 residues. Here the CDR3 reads CASSSYTGGAQPQHF. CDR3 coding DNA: TGTGCCAGCAGCTCCTACACAGGGGGAGCACAGCCCCAGCATTTT.

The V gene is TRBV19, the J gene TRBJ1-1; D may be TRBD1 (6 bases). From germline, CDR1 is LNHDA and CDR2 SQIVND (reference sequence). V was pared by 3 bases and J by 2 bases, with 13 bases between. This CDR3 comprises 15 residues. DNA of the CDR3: TGTGCCAGTAGTATTTCTTGGACAGCCAACACTGAAGCTTTCTTT. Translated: CASSISWTANTEAFF.

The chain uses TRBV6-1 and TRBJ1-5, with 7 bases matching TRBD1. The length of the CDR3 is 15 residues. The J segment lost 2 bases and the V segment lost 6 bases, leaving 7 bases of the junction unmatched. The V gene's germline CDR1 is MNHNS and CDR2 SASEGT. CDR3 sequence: CASSLTGFGNQPQHF. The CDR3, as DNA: TGTGCCAGCAGCCTGACAGGGTTCGGCAATCAGCCCCAGCATTTT.

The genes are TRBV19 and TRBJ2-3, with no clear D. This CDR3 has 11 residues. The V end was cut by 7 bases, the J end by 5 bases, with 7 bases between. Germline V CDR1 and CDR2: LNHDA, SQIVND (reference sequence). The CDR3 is CASTNQDTQYF. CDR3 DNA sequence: TGTGCCAGTACCAATCAAGATACGCAGTATTTT.

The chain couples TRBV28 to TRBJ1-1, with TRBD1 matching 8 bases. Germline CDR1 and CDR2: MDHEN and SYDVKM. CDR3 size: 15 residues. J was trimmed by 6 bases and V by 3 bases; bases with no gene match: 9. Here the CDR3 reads CASSFGTGLPPEAFF. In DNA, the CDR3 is TGTGCCAGCAGTTTTGGGACAGGCCTTCCCCCTGAAGCTTTCTTT.

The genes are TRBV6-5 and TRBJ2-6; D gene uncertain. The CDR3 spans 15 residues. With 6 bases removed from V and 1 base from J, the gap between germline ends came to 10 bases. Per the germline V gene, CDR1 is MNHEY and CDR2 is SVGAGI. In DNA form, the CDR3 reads TGTGCCAGCAGCCGACGCAGATCTGGGGCCAACGTCCTGACTTTC. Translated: CASSRRRSGANVLTF.

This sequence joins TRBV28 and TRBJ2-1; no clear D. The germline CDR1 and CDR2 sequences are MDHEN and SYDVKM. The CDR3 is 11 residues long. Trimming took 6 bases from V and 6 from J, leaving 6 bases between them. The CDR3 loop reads CASSNLNEQFF. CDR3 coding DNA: TGTGCCAGCAGCAACCTCAATGAGCAGTTCTTC.

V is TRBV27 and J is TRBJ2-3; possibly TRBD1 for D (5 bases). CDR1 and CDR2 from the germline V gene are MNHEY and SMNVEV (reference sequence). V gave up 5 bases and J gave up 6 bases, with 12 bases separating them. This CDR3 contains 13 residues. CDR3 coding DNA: TGTGCCAGCAGTCTGCAGGGAAGCGATACGCAGTATTTT. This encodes CASSLQGSDTQYF.

The DNA for the CDR3 is TGTGCCAGCTCAGAGACAGGGGGCTACAATGAGCAGTTCTTC. This encodes CASSETGGYNEQFF. This chain uses TRBV18 with TRBJ2-1, with 9 bases that match TRBD1. The CDR3 totals 14 residues. Germline CDR1 KGHSH, CDR2 LQKENI. The junction had 2 bases not matched to a gene; V was cut back by 5 bases and J by 3 bases.

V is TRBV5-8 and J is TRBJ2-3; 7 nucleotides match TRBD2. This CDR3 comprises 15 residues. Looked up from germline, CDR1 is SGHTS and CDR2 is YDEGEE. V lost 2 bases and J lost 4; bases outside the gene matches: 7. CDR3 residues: CASSFEGRGADTQYF. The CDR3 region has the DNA TGTGCCAGCAGCTTTGAAGGGAGGGGAGCAGATACGCAGTATTTT.

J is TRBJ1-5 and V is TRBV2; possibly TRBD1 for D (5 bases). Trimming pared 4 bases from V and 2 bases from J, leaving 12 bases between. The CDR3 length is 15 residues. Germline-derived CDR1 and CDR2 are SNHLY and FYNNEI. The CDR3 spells CASSGRDFGNQPQHF. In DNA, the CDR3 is TGTGCCAGCAGTGGGAGGGACTTCGGCAATCAGCCCCAGCATTTT.

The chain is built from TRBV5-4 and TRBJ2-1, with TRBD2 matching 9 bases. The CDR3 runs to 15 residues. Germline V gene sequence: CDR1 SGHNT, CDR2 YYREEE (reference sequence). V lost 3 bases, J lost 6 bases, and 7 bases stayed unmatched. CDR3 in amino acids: CASSSTGTSINEQFF. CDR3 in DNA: TGTGCCAGCAGCTCAACCGGGACTAGCATCAATGAGCAGTTCTTC.

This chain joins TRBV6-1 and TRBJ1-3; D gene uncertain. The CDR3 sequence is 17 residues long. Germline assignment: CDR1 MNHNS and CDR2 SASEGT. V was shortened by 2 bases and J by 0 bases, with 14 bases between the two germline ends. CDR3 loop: CASSERDTGLSGNTIYF. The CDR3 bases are TGTGCCAGCAGTGAAAGGGATACGGGTCTCTCTGGAAACACCATATATTTT.

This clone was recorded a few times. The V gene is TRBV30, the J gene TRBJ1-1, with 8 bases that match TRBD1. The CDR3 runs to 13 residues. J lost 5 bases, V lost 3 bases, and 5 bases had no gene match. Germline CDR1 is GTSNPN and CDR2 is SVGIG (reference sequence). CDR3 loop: CAWRDRGGTEAFF. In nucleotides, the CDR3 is TGTGCCTGGAGAGACAGGGGCGGAACTGAAGCTTTCTTT.

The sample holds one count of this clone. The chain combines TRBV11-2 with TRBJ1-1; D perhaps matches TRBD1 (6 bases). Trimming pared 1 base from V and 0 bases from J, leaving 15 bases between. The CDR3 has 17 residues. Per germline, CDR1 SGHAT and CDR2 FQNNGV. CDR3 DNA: TGTGCCAGCAGCTTAGTGTGGACAGAAACGCTGAACACTGAAGCTTTCTTT. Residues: CASSLVWTETLNTEAFF. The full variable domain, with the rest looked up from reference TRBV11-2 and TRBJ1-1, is EAGVAQSPRYKIIEKRQSVAFWCNPISGHATLYWYQQILGQGPKLLIQFQNNGVVDDSQLPKDRFSAERLKGVDSTLKIQPAKLEDSAVYLCASSLVWTETLNTEAFFGQGTRLTVV.